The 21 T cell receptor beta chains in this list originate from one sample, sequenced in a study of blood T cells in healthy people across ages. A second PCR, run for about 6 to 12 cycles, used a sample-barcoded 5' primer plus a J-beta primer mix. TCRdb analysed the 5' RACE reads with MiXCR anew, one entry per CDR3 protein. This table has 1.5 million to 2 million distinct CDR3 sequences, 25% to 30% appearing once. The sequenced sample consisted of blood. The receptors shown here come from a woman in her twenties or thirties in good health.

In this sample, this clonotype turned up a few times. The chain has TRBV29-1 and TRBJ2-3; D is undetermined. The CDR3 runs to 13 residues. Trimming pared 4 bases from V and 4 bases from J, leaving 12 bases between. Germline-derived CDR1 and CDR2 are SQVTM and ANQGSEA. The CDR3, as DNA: TGCAGCGTTGCGATGAGTATTTCAGATACGCAGTATTTT. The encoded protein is CSVAMSISDTQYF.

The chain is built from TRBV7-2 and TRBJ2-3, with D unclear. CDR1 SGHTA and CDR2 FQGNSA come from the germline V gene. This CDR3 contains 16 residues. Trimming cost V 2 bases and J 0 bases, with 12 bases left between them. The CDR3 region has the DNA TGTGCCAGCAGCTTACAAGGCCCTCCTAGCACAGATACGCAGTATTTT. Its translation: CASSLQGPPSTDTQYF.

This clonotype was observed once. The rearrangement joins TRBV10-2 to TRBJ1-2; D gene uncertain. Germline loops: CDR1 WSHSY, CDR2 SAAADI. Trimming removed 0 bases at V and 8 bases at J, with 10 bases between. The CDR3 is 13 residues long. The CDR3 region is CASSESGSKGYTF. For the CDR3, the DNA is TGCGCCAGCAGTGAGTCGGGGAGCAAGGGCTACACCTTC.

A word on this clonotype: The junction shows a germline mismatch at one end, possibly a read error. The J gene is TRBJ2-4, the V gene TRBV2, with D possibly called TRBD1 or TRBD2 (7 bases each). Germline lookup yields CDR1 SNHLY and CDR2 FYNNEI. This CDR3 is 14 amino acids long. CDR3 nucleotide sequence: TGTGCCAGCAGTCCCAGACAGGGAGGGCACATTCGGTACTTC. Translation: CASSPRQGGHIRYF.

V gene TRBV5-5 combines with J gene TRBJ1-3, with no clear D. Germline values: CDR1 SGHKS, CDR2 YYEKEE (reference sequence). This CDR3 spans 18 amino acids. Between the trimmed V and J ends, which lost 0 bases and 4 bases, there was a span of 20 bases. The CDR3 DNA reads TGTGCCAGCAGCTTGGCCGCCGTGGCCAATATGCCGGGAAACACCATATATTTT. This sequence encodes CASSLAAVANMPGNTIYF. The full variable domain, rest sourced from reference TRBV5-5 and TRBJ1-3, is DAGVTQSPTHLIKTRGQQVTLRCSPISGHKSVSWYQQVLGQGPQFIFQYYEKEERGRGNFPDRFSARQFPNYSSELNVNALLLGDSALYLCASSLAAVANMPGNTIYFGEGSWLTVV.

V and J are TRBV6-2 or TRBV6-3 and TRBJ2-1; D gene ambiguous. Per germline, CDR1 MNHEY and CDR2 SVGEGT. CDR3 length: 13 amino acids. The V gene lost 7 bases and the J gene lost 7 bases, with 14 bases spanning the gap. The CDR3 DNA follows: TGTGCCAGCAAGGCAGAGACTGAGAATGAGCAGTTCTTC. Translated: CASKAETENEQFF.

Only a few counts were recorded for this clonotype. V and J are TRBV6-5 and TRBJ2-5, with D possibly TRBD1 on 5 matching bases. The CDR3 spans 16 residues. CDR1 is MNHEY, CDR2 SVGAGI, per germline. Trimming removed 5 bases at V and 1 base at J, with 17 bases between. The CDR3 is CASSNHPTALQETQYF. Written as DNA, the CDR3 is TGTGCCAGCAGTAACCACCCGACAGCTCTCCAAGAGACCCAGTACTTC.

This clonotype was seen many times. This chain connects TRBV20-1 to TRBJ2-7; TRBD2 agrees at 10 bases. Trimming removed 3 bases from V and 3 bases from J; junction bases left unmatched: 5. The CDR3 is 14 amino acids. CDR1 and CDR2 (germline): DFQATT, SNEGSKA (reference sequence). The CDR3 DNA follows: TGCAGTGCTAGTACCGGGACTAGCGACTACGAGCAGTACTTC. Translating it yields CSASTGTSDYEQYF.

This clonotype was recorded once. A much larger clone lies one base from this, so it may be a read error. This CDR3 reads CSFSRRGDGYGYTF. For the CDR3, the DNA is TGCAGCTTTTCTCGTAGGGGTGATGGCTATGGCTACACCTTC. V is TRBV29-1 and J is TRBJ1-2; TRBD1 is a possible D gene (5 bases). V lost 8 bases to trimming and J lost 4 bases, with 20 bases between them. Germline-derived CDR1 and CDR2 are SQVTM and ANQGSEA. The CDR3 has 14 amino acids.

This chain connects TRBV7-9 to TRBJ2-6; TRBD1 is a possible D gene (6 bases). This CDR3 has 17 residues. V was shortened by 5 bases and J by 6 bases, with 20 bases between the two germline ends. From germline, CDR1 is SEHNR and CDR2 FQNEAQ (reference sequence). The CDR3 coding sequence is TGTGCCAGCAGCCCCTGGACAGACCCCGGGGAGGCCAACGTCCTGACTTTC. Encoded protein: CASSPWTDPGEANVLTF.

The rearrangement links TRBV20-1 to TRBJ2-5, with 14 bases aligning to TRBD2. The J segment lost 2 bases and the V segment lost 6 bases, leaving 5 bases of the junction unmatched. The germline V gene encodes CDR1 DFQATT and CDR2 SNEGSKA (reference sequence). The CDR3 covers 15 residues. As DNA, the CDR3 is TGCAGTGCCAAAGGACTAGCGGGAGGTCAAGAGACCCAGTACTTC. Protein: CSAKGLAGGQETQYF.

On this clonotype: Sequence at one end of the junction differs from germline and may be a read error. The CDR3 bases are TGCAGCGACTCAGGCAGCAACTCCTACGAGCGGTACTTC. It encodes CSDSGSNSYERYF. The chain couples TRBV29-1 to TRBJ2-7; D call uncertain. The CDR3 is made up of 13 amino acids. The germline gives CDR1 SQVTM, CDR2 ANQGSEA.

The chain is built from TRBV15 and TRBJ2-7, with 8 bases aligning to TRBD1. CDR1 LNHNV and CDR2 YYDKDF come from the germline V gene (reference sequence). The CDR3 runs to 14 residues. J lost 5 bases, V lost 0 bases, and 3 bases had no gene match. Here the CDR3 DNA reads TGTGCCACCAGCAGAGACAGGGGGCCCCACGAGCAGTACTTC. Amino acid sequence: CATSRDRGPHEQYF. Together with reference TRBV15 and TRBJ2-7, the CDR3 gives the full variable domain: DAMVIQNPRYQVTQFGKPVTLSCSQTLNHNVMYWYQQKSSQAPKLLFHYYDKDFNNEADTPDNFQSRRPNTSFCFLDIRSPGLGDTAMYLCATSRDRGPHEQYFGPGTRLTVT.

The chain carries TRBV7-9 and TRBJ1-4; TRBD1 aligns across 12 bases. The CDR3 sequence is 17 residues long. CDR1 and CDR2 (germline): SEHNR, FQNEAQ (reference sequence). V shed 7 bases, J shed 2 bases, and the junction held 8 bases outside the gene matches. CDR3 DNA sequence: TGTGCCAGCAACCGAGGGACAGGGGGCCGGACTAATGAAAAACTGTTTTTT. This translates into CASNRGTGGRTNEKLFF. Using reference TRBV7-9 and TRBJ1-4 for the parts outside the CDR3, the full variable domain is DTGVSQNPRHKITKRGQNVTFRCDPISEHNRLYWYRQTLGQGPEFLTYFQNEAQLEKSRLLSDRFSAERPKGSFSTLEIQRTEQGDSAMYLCASNRGTGGRTNEKLFFGSGTQLSVL.

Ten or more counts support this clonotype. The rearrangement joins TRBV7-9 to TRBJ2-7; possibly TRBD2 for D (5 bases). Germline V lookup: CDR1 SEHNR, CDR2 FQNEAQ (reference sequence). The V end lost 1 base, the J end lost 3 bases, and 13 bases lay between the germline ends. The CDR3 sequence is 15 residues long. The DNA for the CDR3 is TGTGCCAGCAGCTTAGGAGTGGGAGTAGACTACGAGCAGTACTTC. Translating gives CASSLGVGVDYEQYF.

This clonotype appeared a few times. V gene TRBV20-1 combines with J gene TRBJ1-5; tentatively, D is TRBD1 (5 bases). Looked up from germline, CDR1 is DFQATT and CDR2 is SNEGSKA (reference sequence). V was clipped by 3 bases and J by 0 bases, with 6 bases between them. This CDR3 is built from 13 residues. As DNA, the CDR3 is TGCAGTGCTAGCAGGGATAGCAATCAGCCCCAGCATTTT. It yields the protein CSASRDSNQPQHF.

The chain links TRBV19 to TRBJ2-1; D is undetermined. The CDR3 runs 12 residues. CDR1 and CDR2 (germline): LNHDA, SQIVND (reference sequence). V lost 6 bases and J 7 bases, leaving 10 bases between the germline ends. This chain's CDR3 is CASRLAPNEQFF. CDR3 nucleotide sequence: TGTGCCAGTAGATTGGCACCGAATGAGCAGTTCTTC.

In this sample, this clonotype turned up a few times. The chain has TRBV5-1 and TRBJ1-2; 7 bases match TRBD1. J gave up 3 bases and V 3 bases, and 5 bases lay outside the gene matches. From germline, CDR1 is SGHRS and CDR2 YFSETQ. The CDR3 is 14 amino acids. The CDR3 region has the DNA TGCGCCAGCAGCTCCGGGGGGACAGACTATGGCTACACCTTC. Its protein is CASSSGGTDYGYTF.

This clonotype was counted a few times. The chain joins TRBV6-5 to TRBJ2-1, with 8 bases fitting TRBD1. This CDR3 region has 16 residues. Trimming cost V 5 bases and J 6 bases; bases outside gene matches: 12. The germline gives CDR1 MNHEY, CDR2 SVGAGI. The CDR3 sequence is CASSRADRDVVNEQFF. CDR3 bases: TGTGCCAGCAGTCGAGCGGACAGGGATGTGGTCAATGAGCAGTTCTTC.

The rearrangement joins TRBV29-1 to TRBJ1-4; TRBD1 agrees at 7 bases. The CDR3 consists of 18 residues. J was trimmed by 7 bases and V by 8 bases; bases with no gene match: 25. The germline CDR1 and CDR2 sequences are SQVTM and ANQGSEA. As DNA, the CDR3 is TGCAGCATCCGGGTCGCTGGACAGGATAGTTTATCTTCTGAAAAACTGTTTTTT. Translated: CSIRVAGQDSLSSEKLFF.

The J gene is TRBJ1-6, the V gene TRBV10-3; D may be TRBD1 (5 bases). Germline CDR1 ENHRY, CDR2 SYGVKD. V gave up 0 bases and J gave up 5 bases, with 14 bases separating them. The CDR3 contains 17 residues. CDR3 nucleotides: TGTGCCATCAGTGAGTCTGGGGGGTTGCGGCATAATTCACCCCTCCACTTT. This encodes CAISESGGLRHNSPLHF.